This T cell receptor beta chain comes out of a study of T cell responses to AZD1222 COVID-19 vaccine. General study points: Clonal diversity was possibly underestimated; the donors were predominantly white British and more often female. Baseline seropositivity occurred in only a handful of AZD1222 recipients.

Trimming removed 4 bases at V and 7 bases at J, with 7 bases between. The germline gives CDR1 LGHNT, CDR2 FRNRAP. This CDR3 is 11 amino acids long. Comments on this clone: What it recognizes is unknown.

Repertoires were generated with immunoSEQ multiplex PCR, while TCRdb's copy carries only in-frame clones and drops some. The sample consists of 130,000 to 150,000 clones, roughly 89% of them appearing once. The source is an adult in good health. The chain joins TRBV12-5 to TRBJ2-5; the D is unclear. Sequenced here: peripheral blood, sampled on day 0 of AZD1222 vaccination. The CDR3 loop reads CASGSRGTQYF. CDR3 bases: TGTGCTAGTGGTTCCAGAGGGACCCAGTACTTC.